This T cell receptor (beta chain) was sequenced in a study of graft-versus-host responses after intestinal transplantation. Study outcomes and limitations: Present in recipient marrow, GvH clones included some that appeared first in ileum or blood.

Assay used: immunoSEQ multiplex PCR; TCRdb lists only in-frame clones, some missing. The table has more than 9,500 clones, about nine tenths seen once; the top ten hold 3% to 4%. As for time point: postoperative day 105 after intestinal transplantation (dayNNNN = postoperative day). As regards this clone: Its antigen is undetermined.

The sequencing used PBMCs, collected 105 days after intestinal transplantation. This clonotype was obtained from a human patient who received an intestinal transplant, so some T cells may come from the graft donor.

CDR3 nucleotide sequence: TGTGCCAGCAGTAGGGGGACAGGGGGCGCCCGAATAGGCTACACCTTC. Residues: CASSRGTGGARIGYTF. The chain has TRBV2 and TRBJ1-2; 12 positions agree with TRBD1. The CDR3 length is 16 residues. V was clipped by 5 bases and J by 8 bases; unmatched bases: 12. The germline V gene has CDR1 SNHLY and CDR2 FYNNEI.